This T cell receptor (beta chain) was sequenced during a study of T cell responses to AZD1222 COVID-19 vaccine. Study observations and caveats: Sampling that yielded the repertoires occurred only after the peak T cell response. Of spike-specific TCRs, nearly half reportedly target regions left unmutated in variants.

About this clone itself: Its antigen is unknown. A junction end diverges from the germline sequence, so it may reflect a read error.

CDR3 size: 14 residues. Germline V lookup: CDR1 GTSNPN, CDR2 SVGIG (reference sequence). Libraries were prepared by immunoSEQ multiplex PCR; TCRdb keeps only in-frame clonotypes and omits some of them. Here the sample spans about 160,000 clones, approximately 90% being singletons. This receptor was taken from an adult who received the AZD1222 COVID-19 vaccine. The chain uses TRBV30 and TRBJ1-5; 9 nucleotides line up with TRBD1. The source material was peripheral blood, sampled 28 days after the second AZD1222 dose. The CDR3 DNA reads as TGTGCCTGGAACGCCGGGACAGGGAATCCGCCCCAGCATTTT. As protein: CAWNAGTGNPPQHF.